These T cell receptor beta chains were read from a single sample in a study of shared clonotypes between healthy human individuals. Data came from immunoSEQ multiplex PCR; TCRdb stores just in-frame clones and leaves some out. This sample has just over 2,000,000 clones; 95% occur once, and the top ten carry about 0.13%. The sample comprised naive CD4+ T cells sorted from blood. The origin of the receptors is a young man in good health. Both conserved end residues are part of each CDR3. D genes are given only for firm matches. The size entry is marked missing in some rows and otherwise reads once, few, many or a size class.

cdr3_aa: CASRSTRIEQFF
cdr3_nt: TGCGCCAGCAGATCGACTAGGATTGAGCAGTTCTTC
v_call: TRBV10-2
j_call: TRBJ2-1
clone_size: -
d_call: -

cdr3_aa: CASSLGAASSAGNTIYF
cdr3_nt: TGTGCCAGCAGCTTGGGGGCGGCCTCCTCGGCTGGAAACACCATATATTTT
v_call: TRBV5-6
j_call: TRBJ1-3
clone_size: -
d_call: -

cdr3_aa: CASSTTSGGGSAQYF
cdr3_nt: TGTGCCAGCAGCACTACTAGCGGGGGCGGCTCGGCGCAGTATTTT
v_call: TRBV7-6
j_call: TRBJ2-3
clone_size: -
d_call: TRBD2

cdr3_aa: CAWSVSSGAYEQYF
cdr3_nt: TGTGCCTGGAGTGTATCCAGCGGAGCCTACGAGCAGTACTTC
v_call: TRBV30
j_call: TRBJ2-7
clone_size: once
d_call: -

cdr3_aa: CAWSNGGAGDTQYF
cdr3_nt: TGTGCCTGGAGTAACGGGGGGGCGGGAGATACGCAGTATTTT
v_call: TRBV30
j_call: TRBJ2-3
clone_size: -
d_call: TRBD2

cdr3_aa: CASSLERAFF
cdr3_nt: TGTGCCAGCAGTTTGGAGCGTGCTTTCTTT
v_call: TRBV28
j_call: TRBJ1-1
clone_size: -
d_call: -

cdr3_aa: CASSLQGVVNQPQHF
cdr3_nt: TGTGCCAGCAGCTTACAGGGGGTGGTCAATCAGCCCCAGCATTTT
v_call: TRBV7-2
j_call: TRBJ1-5
clone_size: -
d_call: TRBD1

cdr3_aa: CASSLWEVKNIQYF
cdr3_nt: TGTGCCAGCAGCTTATGGGAAGTCAAAAACATTCAGTACTTC
v_call: TRBV7-9
j_call: TRBJ2-4
clone_size: once
d_call: -

cdr3_aa: CASSSQSGSETQYF
cdr3_nt: TGTGCCAGCAGCTCCCAAAGCGGGAGCGAGACCCAGTACTTC
v_call: TRBV5-4
j_call: TRBJ2-5
clone_size: -
d_call: TRBD2

cdr3_aa: CASSSANEQFF
cdr3_nt: TGTGCCAGCAGCAGCGCAAATGAGCAGTTCTTC
v_call: TRBV9
j_call: TRBJ2-1
clone_size: -
d_call: -

cdr3_aa: CASRRADEKLFF
cdr3_nt: TGTGCCAGCAGAAGGGCGGATGAAAAACTGTTTTTT
v_call: TRBV6-5
j_call: TRBJ1-4
clone_size: once
d_call: -

cdr3_aa: CASSDVVKSGNYGYTF
cdr3_nt: TGTGCCAGCAGTGATGTCGTCAAGTCGGGGAACTATGGCTACACCTTC
v_call: TRBV6-1
j_call: TRBJ1-2
clone_size: -
d_call: -

cdr3_aa: CASSSPTSGGVGELFF
cdr3_nt: TGCGCCAGCAGCTCCCCGACTAGCGGGGGTGTCGGGGAGCTGTTTTTT
v_call: TRBV5-1
j_call: TRBJ2-2
clone_size: once
d_call: TRBD2

cdr3_aa: CASSKSMGQAGTGELFF
cdr3_nt: TGTGCCAGCAGCAAAAGCATGGGACAGGCAGGGACCGGGGAGCTGTTTTTT
v_call: TRBV11-3
j_call: TRBJ2-2
clone_size: -
d_call: TRBD1

cdr3_aa: CASSGVRDRAYEQYF
cdr3_nt: TGTGCCAGCAGCGGGGTTCGGGACAGGGCCTACGAGCAGTACTTC
v_call: TRBV7-8
j_call: TRBJ2-7
clone_size: -
d_call: TRBD1

cdr3_aa: CSVTDGGYEQYF
cdr3_nt: TGCAGCGTTACGGACGGAGGCTACGAGCAGTACTTC
v_call: TRBV29-1
j_call: TRBJ2-7
clone_size: -
d_call: -

cdr3_aa: CASSNRHTDTQYF
cdr3_nt: TGTGCCAGCAGTAACCGACACACAGATACGCAGTATTTT
v_call: TRBV6-6
j_call: TRBJ2-3
clone_size: -
d_call: -

cdr3_aa: CASSVGVTAATGELFF
cdr3_nt: TGTGCCAGCAGTGTGGGGGTGACGGCGGCCACCGGGGAGCTGTTTTTT
v_call: TRBV6-1
j_call: TRBJ2-2
clone_size: -
d_call: -

cdr3_aa: CASTRTGDMNTEAFF
cdr3_nt: TGCGCCAGCACTCGGACAGGGGACATGAACACTGAAGCTTTCTTT
v_call: TRBV5-1
j_call: TRBJ1-1
clone_size: -
d_call: TRBD1

cdr3_aa: CASSYSGQGIYEQYF
cdr3_nt: TGTGCCAGCAGTTACTCGGGACAGGGGATCTACGAGCAGTACTTC
v_call: TRBV6-5
j_call: TRBJ2-7
clone_size: -
d_call: TRBD1

cdr3_aa: CASSPGTSGRLTYNEQFF
cdr3_nt: TGCGCCAGCAGCCCCGGGACTAGCGGGAGGCTCACCTACAATGAGCAGTTCTTC
v_call: TRBV5-1
j_call: TRBJ2-1
clone_size: -
d_call: TRBD2

cdr3_aa: CASREDNYEQYF
cdr3_nt: TGTGCCAGCAGGGAGGACAACTACGAGCAGTACTTC
v_call: TRBV2
j_call: TRBJ2-7
clone_size: once
d_call: -

cdr3_aa: CASSQDIAYEQYF
cdr3_nt: TGCGCCAGCAGTCAGGACATTGCCTACGAGCAGTACTTC
v_call: TRBV23-1
j_call: TRBJ2-7
clone_size: -
d_call: -

cdr3_aa: CASSFTGLNEKLFF
cdr3_nt: TGTGCCAGCAGCTTTACGGGGCTTAATGAAAAACTGTTTTTT
v_call: TRBV5-4
j_call: TRBJ1-4
clone_size: -
d_call: -

cdr3_aa: CASSLGGGQYNEQFF
cdr3_nt: TGCGCCAGCAGCTTGGGCGGAGGACAGTACAATGAGCAGTTCTTC
v_call: TRBV5-1
j_call: TRBJ2-1
clone_size: -
d_call: -

cdr3_aa: CASSQPIQGSKNIQYF
cdr3_nt: TGCGCCAGCAGCCAACCCATACAGGGGAGCAAAAACATTCAGTACTTC
v_call: TRBV4-1
j_call: TRBJ2-4
clone_size: -
d_call: TRBD1